This entry features one T cell receptor (beta chain) sequence. The entry originates in a study of OX40 agonist ivuxolimab in advanced cancers. Across the study: Partial responses occurred in three patients (one hepatocellular carcinoma, two cutaneous melanoma).

With baseline, cycle 4 day 1, and cycle 7 day 1 as timepoints, blood was sampled. The assay was immunoSEQ multiplex PCR, and TCRdb's table has in-frame clones only and misses some. The sample includes about 23,000 clones, around four fifths of them seen just once. CDR1 and CDR2 (germline): SGDLS, YYNGEE. V was pared by 3 bases and J by 4 bases, with 11 bases between. CDR3 length equals 14 residues. The clonotype originates from an adult with an advanced solid tumor such as melanoma, head and neck, liver or kidney cancer. This rearrangement joins TRBV9 to TRBJ2-1; perhaps D is TRBD1 or TRBD2 (6 bases each). Sequencing used CD4+ or CD8+ T cells sorted from blood, obtained in a trial of the OX40 agonist ivuxolimab. The CDR3 region has the DNA TGTGCCAGCAGCGCGGGGGCGCCTTACAATGAGCAGTTCTTC. This sequence encodes CASSAGAPYNEQFF.